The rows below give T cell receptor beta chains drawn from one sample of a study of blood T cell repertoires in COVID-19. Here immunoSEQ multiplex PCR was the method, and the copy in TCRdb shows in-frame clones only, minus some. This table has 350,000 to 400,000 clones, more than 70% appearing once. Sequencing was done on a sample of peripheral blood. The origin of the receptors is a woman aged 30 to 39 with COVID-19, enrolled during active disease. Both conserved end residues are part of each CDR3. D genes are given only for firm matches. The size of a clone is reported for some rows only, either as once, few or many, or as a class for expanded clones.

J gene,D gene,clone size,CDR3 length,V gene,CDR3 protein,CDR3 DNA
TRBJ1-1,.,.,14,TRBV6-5,CASSLGGANTEAFF,TGTGCCAGCAGCCTCGGGGGTGCGAACACTGAAGCTTTCTTT
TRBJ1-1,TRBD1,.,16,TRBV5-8,CASSLGGGAWNTEAFF,TGTGCCAGCAGCTTGGGAGGGGGCGCGTGGAACACTGAAGCTTTCTTT
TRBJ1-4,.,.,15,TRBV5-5,CASSLGGQGGEKLFF,TGTGCCAGCAGCTTGGGTGGTCAGGGAGGTGAAAAACTGTTTTTT
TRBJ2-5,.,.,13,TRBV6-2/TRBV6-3,CASSQQGQETQYF,TGTGCCAGCAGTCAACAGGGTCAAGAGACCCAGTACTTC
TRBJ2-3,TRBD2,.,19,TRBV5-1,CASSLGTSGGPGRTDTQYF,TGCGCCAGCAGCTTGGGGACTAGCGGGGGGCCTGGCCGAACAGATACGCAGTATTTT
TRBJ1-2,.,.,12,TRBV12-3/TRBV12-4,CASSLSSYGYTF,TGTGCCAGCAGTTTATCCAGCTATGGCTACACCTTC
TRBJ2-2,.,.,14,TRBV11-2,CASSFTGGTGELFF,TGTGCCAGCAGCTTTACCGGCGGGACCGGGGAGCTGTTTTTT
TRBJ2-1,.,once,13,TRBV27,CASSLIGGNEQFF,TGTGCCAGCAGTTTAATTGGGGGGAATGAGCAGTTCTTC
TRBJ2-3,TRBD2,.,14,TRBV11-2,CASSVGLVTDTQYF,TGTGCCAGCAGCGTCGGACTAGTCACAGATACGCAGTATTTT
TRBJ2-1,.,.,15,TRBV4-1,CASSLRSSSYNEQFF,TGCGCCAGCAGCCTGCGCTCTAGCTCCTACAATGAGCAGTTCTTC
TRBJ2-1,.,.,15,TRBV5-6,CASSLEGRVGNEQFF,TGTGCCAGCAGCTTGGAGGGCAGGGTTGGAAATGAGCAGTTCTTC
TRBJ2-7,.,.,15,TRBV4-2,CASSQEQDSSYEQYF,TGTGCCAGCAGCCAAGAACAGGACAGTTCCTACGAGCAGTACTTC
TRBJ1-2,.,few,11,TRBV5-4,CASSLADGYTF,TGTGCCAGCAGCTTGGCCGATGGCTACACCTTC
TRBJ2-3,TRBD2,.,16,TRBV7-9,CASSPGTSGTVDTQYF,TGTGCCAGCAGCCCGGGGACTAGCGGCACAGTGGATACGCAGTATTTT
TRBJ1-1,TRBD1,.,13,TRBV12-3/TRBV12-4,CASNKQGGTEAFF,TGTGCCAGCAATAAACAGGGGGGCACTGAAGCTTTCTTT
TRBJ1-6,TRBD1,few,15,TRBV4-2,CASSRDSSYNSPLHF,TGTGCCAGCAGCCGGGACAGCTCCTATAATTCACCCCTCCACTTT
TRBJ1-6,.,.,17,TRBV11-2,CASKVQGPRSYNSPLHF,TGTGCCAGCAAAGTACAGGGTCCACGCTCCTATAATTCACCCCTCCACTTT
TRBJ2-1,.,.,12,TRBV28,CASSLSYSEQFF,TGTGCCAGCAGTTTATCCTACAGTGAGCAGTTCTTC
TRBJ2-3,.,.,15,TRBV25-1,CASGRLDREADTQYF,TGTGCCAGCGGCCGGTTGGATAGGGAGGCAGATACGCAGTATTTT
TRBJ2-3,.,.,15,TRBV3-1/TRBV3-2,CASSQMGRGGDTQYF,TGTGCCAGCAGCCAAATGGGCAGGGGCGGCGATACGCAGTATTTT
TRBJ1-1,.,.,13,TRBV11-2,CASSLGPNTEAFF,TGTGCCAGCAGCTTAGGGCCGAACACTGAAGCTTTCTTT
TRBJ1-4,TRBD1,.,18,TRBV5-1,CASSRGQESVSTNEKLFF,TGCGCCAGCAGCAGGGGACAGGAGTCCGTCTCAACTAATGAAAAACTGTTTTTT
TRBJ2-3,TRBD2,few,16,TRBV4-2,CASSQEGLARADTQYF,TGTGCCAGCAGCCAAGAGGGACTAGCGAGGGCAGATACGCAGTATTTT
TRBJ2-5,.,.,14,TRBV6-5,CASSYLNSQETQYF,TGTGCCAGCAGTTATTTGAACAGTCAAGAGACCCAGTACTTC
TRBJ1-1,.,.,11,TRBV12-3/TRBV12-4,CASSLAVEAFF,TGTGCCAGCAGTTTGGCTGTTGAAGCTTTCTTT
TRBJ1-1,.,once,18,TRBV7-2,CASSLGWEGVAAGTEAFF,TGTGCCAGCAGCTTAGGGTGGGAGGGGGTGGCAGCCGGCACTGAAGCTTTCTTT
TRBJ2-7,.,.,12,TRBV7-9,CASSGLAYEQYF,TGTGCCAGCAGCGGTCTAGCCTACGAGCAGTACTTC
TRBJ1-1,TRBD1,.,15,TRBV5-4,CASSLGQGVPTEAFF,TGTGCCAGCAGCTTGGGACAGGGGGTTCCCACTGAAGCTTTCTTT
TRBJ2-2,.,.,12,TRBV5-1,CASSSNTGELFF,TGCGCCAGCAGCTCTAACACCGGGGAGCTGTTTTTT
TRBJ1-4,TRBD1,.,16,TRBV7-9,CASSQSKTGFNEKLFF,TGTGCCAGCAGCCAATCAAAGACAGGGTTTAATGAAAAACTGTTTTTT
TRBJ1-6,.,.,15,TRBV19,CASSIDPGYNSPLHF,TGTGCCAGTAGTATAGATCCAGGTTATAATTCACCCCTCCACTTT
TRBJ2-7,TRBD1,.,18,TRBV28,CASSPAQGDPWRNYEQYF,TGTGCCAGCAGTCCGGCTCAGGGGGATCCCTGGAGGAACTACGAGCAGTACTTC
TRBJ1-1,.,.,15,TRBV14,CASSQLDSTNTEAFF,TGTGCCAGCAGCCAATTGGACAGCACGAACACTGAAGCTTTCTTT
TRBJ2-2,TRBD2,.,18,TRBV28,CASSLKFSGGAYTGELFF,TGTGCCAGCAGTTTAAAGTTTAGCGGGGGGGCCTACACCGGGGAGCTGTTTTTT
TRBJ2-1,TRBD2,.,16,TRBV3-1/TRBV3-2,CASSFLAGGDYNEQFF,TGTGCCAGCAGCTTCCTAGCGGGAGGCGACTACAATGAGCAGTTCTTC
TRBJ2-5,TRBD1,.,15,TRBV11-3,CASSKGTATEETQYF,TGTGCCAGCAGCAAGGGGACAGCGACAGAAGAGACCCAGTACTTC
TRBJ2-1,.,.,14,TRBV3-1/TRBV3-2,CASSPWREYNEQFF,TGTGCCAGCAGCCCCTGGCGGGAATACAATGAGCAGTTCTTC
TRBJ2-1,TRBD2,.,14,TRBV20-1,CSASRLAGDNEQFF,TGCAGTGCTAGTCGTCTAGCGGGAGATAATGAGCAGTTCTTC
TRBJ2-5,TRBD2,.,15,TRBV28,CASSSSGGLMETQYF,TGTGCCAGCTCATCTTCCGGGGGGTTAATGGAGACCCAGTACTTC
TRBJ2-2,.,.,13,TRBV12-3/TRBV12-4,CASSLRQPGELFF,TGTGCCAGCAGTTTAAGACAACCCGGGGAGCTGTTTTTT
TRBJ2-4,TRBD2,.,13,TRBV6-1,CASSDSGENIQYF,TGTGCCAGCAGTGATAGCGGGGAAAACATTCAGTACTTC
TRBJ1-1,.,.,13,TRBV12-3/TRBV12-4,CASSSIPGQEAFF,TGTGCCAGCAGTTCTATACCGGGACAAGAAGCTTTCTTT
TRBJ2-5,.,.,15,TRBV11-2,CASSLELSGRETQYF,TGTGCCAGCAGCTTAGAACTTTCTGGCAGGGAGACCCAGTACTTC
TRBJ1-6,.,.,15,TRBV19,CASSPTRGSGSPLHF,TGTGCCAGTAGTCCAACCAGGGGAAGTGGTTCACCCCTCCACTTT
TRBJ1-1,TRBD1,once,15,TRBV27,CASSSRGQGNTEAFF,TGTGCCAGCAGCTCCCGGGGACAGGGAAACACTGAAGCTTTCTTT
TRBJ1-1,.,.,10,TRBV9,CASSVLPAFF,TGTGCCAGCAGCGTTCTTCCGGCTTTCTTT
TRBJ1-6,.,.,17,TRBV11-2,CASSLDGHSYADSPLHF,TGTGCCAGCAGCTTAGATGGACACTCTTACGCGGATTCACCCCTCCACTTT
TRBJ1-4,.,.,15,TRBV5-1,CASRGRGTRLEKLFF,TGCGCCAGCAGGGGGCGCGGGACTAGATTGGAAAAACTGTTTTTT
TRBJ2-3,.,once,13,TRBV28,CASSLSPRDTQYF,TGTGCCAGCAGTCTCTCCCCGAGGGATACGCAGTATTTT
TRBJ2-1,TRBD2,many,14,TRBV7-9,CASRPTSGGNEQFF,TGTGCCAGCAGACCGACTAGCGGGGGCAATGAGCAGTTCTTC
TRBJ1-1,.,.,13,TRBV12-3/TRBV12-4,CASSLRTYTEAFF,TGTGCCAGCAGTTTACGCACATACACTGAAGCTTTCTTT
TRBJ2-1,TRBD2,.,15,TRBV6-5,CASSLGLAGGNEQFF,TGTGCCAGCAGTTTGGGACTAGCGGGGGGTAATGAGCAGTTCTTC
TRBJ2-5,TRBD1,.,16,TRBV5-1,CASSLARTGGMETQYF,TGCGCCAGCAGCTTGGCCCGGACAGGGGGTATGGAGACCCAGTACTTC
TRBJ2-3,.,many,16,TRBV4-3,CASSQDLDSSTDTQYF,TGCGCCAGCAGCCAAGATCTGGACTCAAGCACAGATACGCAGTATTTT
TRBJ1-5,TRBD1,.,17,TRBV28,CASSPHTGGYSNQPQHF,TGTGCCAGCAGTCCACACACAGGGGGCTATAGCAATCAGCCCCAGCATTTT